This TCR beta chain was captured in a study of T-cell memory formation after mild COVID-19 (dated by TCRdb to the early 2020s). Context from the whole study: Most TCR sequence clusters were specific to one of the two donors. In a couple of donors, T-cell clones that expanded and contracted after mild COVID-19 were tracked by sequencing TCRalpha and TCRbeta repertoires over time. Two young, previously healthy adult volunteers, one female and one male, were included in the cohort. The research as a whole found: Clones contracting from day 15 to 85 had balanced CD4/CD8 phenotypes, while a second wave expanding from day 15 to 37 was biased towards CD4+. Some responding clones were detected in pre-infection memory, which suggested that pre-existing cross-reactive memory T cells had joined the SARS-CoV-2 response. Contracting CD4+ clones appeared mostly in the CM and EM memory subsets, whereas CD8+ clones were enriched in EMRA. The second-wave clones that peaked on day 37 were not confirmed to be SARS-CoV-2 specific. Only two mild cases were covered in the study, and larger cohorts including severe cases with pre-infection samples were considered necessary.

The CDR1 and CDR2 encoded by the germline V gene are SGHRS and YFSETQ. The CDR3 numbers 13 residues from cysteine through phenylalanine. CDR3 DNA is the only sequence kept; it has 39 bases, read in frame from the first base. V is cut by 0 bases and J by 1 base, and the space between the germline ends is 4 bases. The data were produced on an Illumina NovaSeq 6000. TCRalpha and TCRbeta cDNA libraries were constructed by 5'RACE with constant-segment primers, with sample barcodes and unique molecular identifiers being introduced. Trizol reagent was used to extract RNA from every sample. Amplification of the libraries took two PCR steps, and the second step added a second sample barcode plus Illumina TruSeq adapters. Libraries were sequenced on an Illumina NovaSeq with 2 x 150 bp paired-end reads. The paper's data handling went like this. With migec v1.2.7, reads were demultiplexed and then collapsed into UMI-guided consensus sequences. Using mixcr v2.1.11, UMI consensuses were aligned to TRA and TRB V and J templates and then assembled into clonotypes. A clonotype was counted as expanded or contracted only when both edgeR and NoisET called the clonotype significant, with the noise models trained on biological replicates. For edgeR calls, the thresholds were a false discovery rate-adjusted p below 0.01 and a log2 fold-change of 1. As an exploratory analysis of dynamics, PCA with hierarchical clustering was applied to max-normalized trajectories of the 1000 most abundant clonotypes. Separately sequenced CD4+ and CD8+ repertoires were used to assign a CD4 or CD8 phenotype to each responding clone. Through fastp at Q25 and MiXCR, TCRdb rebuilt clones from the public reads, retaining in-frame beta chains. Each CDR3 protein gets just one entry, which takes the most common genes and DNA from the rows behind it. TCRdb, not the original authors, processed these V and J calls. The sample profile shows around 220,000 distinct CDR3 sequences; about a sixth of them were found once. The top ten clones comprise approximately 3.5% of the sample.

Concerning this clonotype: The clone's antigen remains unknown. No quality values exist for individual bases; no much larger clone is one base distant.

Ficoll-Paque density gradient centrifugation was the method used to isolate PBMCs. The sample was PBMCs or a T cell subset sorted from them (not recorded which). The receptor's source is a man between 18 and 35 years old who had mild COVID-19 (a few samples of this study predate the infection). The sample titles of this study are shuffled in the database, so cell type and time point are left out; the donor was told from shared clones. The sequence is built from TRBV5-1 and TRBJ2-5; the D gene identity is not certain. The CDR3 has the sequence CASSLVSQETQYF. Here is the DNA: TGCGCCAGCAGCTTGGTCAGCCAAGAGACCCAGTACTTC.